Each of the 5 T cell receptor beta chains below was sequenced from the same sample in a study of blood T cell repertoires in COVID-19. The protocol was immunoSEQ multiplex PCR, while the TCRdb copy is restricted to in-frame clones and leaves out a portion. Among hundreds of thousands of clones, around 91% were seen once, and the ten largest hold around 3.3%. The sample was peripheral blood. These TCRs come from a woman younger than 30 who had recovered from COVID-19.

The V gene is TRBV7-2, the J gene TRBJ2-1; D gene unclear. Germline lookup yields CDR1 SGHTA and CDR2 FQGNSA. CDR3 length: 14 residues. Trimming stripped 2 bases from V and 0 bases from J, with 5 bases between. The CDR3 DNA sequence: TGTGCCAGCAGCTTATCCTCCTCCTACAATGAGCAGTTCTTC. This sequence encodes CASSLSSSYNEQFF.

CDR3: CASSVDPYRDGNTIYF. Written as DNA, the CDR3 is TGTGCCAGCAGCGTAGACCCCTACAGGGATGGAAACACCATATATTTT. The chain joins TRBV9 to TRBJ1-3; TRBD1 might be the D (6 bases). The V and J ends lost 0 bases and 3 bases respectively, with 13 bases between them. This CDR3 region has 16 residues. The germline V gene encodes CDR1 SGDLS and CDR2 YYNGEE.

The chain is built from TRBV19 and TRBJ1-1; D is unresolved. The CDR3 sequence is 14 residues long. Trimming shortened V by 4 bases and J by 5 bases, and 14 bases separated the two germline ends. CDR1 is LNHDA and CDR2 is SQIVND in the germline V gene (reference sequence). DNA of the CDR3: TGTGCCAGTAGTAATCCCGGCGGTGGGACTGAAGCTTTCTTT. It codes for CASSNPGGGTEAFF.

The chain carries TRBV6-2 or TRBV6-3 and TRBJ2-1, with TRBD2 identical over 12 bases. V lost 2 bases, J lost 5 bases, and 16 bases stayed unmatched. There are 20 residues in the CDR3. Germline V gives CDR1 MNHEY, CDR2 SVGEGT. CDR3 sequence reads: CASSYGPTSGSFRRDNEQFF. The CDR3, as DNA: TGTGCCAGCAGTTACGGACCGACTAGCGGGAGTTTTAGGCGGGACAATGAGCAGTTCTTC.

The chain recombines TRBV7-9 with TRBJ1-1; TRBD1 matches 9 bases. CDR1 is SEHNR, CDR2 FQNEAQ, per germline (reference sequence). This CDR3 contains 18 residues. With 5 bases clipped from V and 5 bases from J, the junction kept 18 bases outside the gene matches. The CDR3 DNA is TGTGCCAGCAGCGCAAGGAAACGCTCCGGGACAGGGAGGACTGAAGCTTTCTTT. Translating gives CASSARKRSGTGRTEAFF.